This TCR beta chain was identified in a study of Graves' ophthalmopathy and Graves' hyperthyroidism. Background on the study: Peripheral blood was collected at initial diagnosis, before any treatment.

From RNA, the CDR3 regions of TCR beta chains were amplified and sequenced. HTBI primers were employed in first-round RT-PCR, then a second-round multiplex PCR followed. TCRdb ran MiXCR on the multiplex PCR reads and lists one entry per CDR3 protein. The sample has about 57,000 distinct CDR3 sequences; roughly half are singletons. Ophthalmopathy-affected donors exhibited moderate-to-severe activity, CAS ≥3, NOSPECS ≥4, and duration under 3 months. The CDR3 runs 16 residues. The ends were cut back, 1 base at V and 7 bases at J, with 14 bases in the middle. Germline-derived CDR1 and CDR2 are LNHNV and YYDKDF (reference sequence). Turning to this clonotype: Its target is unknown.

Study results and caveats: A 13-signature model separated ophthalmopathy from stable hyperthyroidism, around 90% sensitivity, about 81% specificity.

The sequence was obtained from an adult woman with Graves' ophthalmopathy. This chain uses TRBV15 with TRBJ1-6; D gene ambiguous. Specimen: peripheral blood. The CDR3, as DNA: TGTGCCACCAGCAGAGGCCAAGCCGTAACGAATTCACCCCTCCACTTT. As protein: CATSRGQAVTNSPLHF.